Given below is one T cell receptor (beta chain) in context. This CDR3 is 14 amino acids long. Looked up from germline, CDR1 is LGHNA and CDR2 is YSLEER. V was cut by 1 base and J by 5 bases, with 12 bases left in between. The data belong to a study of blood T cell repertoires in COVID-19. Produced via immunoSEQ multiplex PCR; TCRdb's table is partial and in-frame only. The sample lists about 300,000 clones, approximately 86% occurring once. The sequence came from a man between 18 and 29 years old with active or convalescent COVID-19. Sequenced: peripheral blood. The chain recombines TRBV4-3 with TRBJ2-7; perhaps TRBD2 as D (5 bases). In DNA form, the CDR3 reads TGCGCCAGCAGCCAAGGGGCGAGGGAGAACGAGCAGTACTTC. Amino acid sequence: CASSQGARENEQYF.